Below are 20 T cell receptor beta chains sequenced from a single sample in a study of blood T cell repertoires in COVID-19 (dated by TCRdb to 2019 to 2021). Libraries were prepared through the immunoSEQ multiplex PCR assay. In TCRdb, the immuneACCESS table is reduced to in-frame sequences with V and J assigned. These tables do not hold every clone; where another copy was compared, an unresolved V gene accounts for under half, and the others remain unexplained. For this sample the table gives tens of thousands of clones, of which approximately 89% were detected only once. About 6% of the sample lies in the top ten. Material: peripheral blood. Source of these receptors: a human donor in a cohort sampled during active COVID-19.

This clone was observed a handful of times. The V and J genes are TRBV3-1 (or the pseudogene TRBV3-2) and TRBJ1-2; a possible D gene is TRBD1 (5 bases). The germline V gene has CDR1 LGHDT and CDR2 YNNKEL (reference sequence). The CDR3 extends over 15 amino acids. V lost 0 bases to trimming and J lost 4 bases, with 12 bases between them. The CDR3 sequence: CASSQDDRESYGYTF. CDR3 sequence (DNA): TGTGCCAGCAGCCAAGATGACAGAGAGTCCTATGGCTACACCTTC.

The chain employs TRBV19 and TRBJ1-2; 7 bases are a match to TRBD1. V trimming: 3 bases; J trimming: 1 base; junction bases outside the gene matches: 5. Germline V gene sequence: CDR1 LNHDA, CDR2 SQIVND (reference sequence). This CDR3 has 15 residues. The CDR3 is CASSMVGQYNYGYTF. DNA for the CDR3: TGTGCCAGTAGTATGGTGGGACAGTATAACTATGGCTACACCTTC.

The CDR3 loop is CASSLVPGRRPEEKLFF. The CDR3 DNA reads TGTGCCAGCAGCTTAGTCCCAGGGAGGCGCCCCGAGGAAAAACTGTTTTTT. The chain has TRBV11-2 and TRBJ1-4, with D possibly matching TRBD1 (5 bases). V lost 1 base and J 8 bases, leaving 20 bases between the germline ends. CDR1 and CDR2 (germline): SGHAT, FQNNGV. The length of the CDR3 is 17 residues.

The chain employs TRBV13 and TRBJ1-1; unclear D gene. The CDR3 consists of 15 residues. Trimming removed 0 bases at V and 0 bases at J, with 8 bases between. Germline assignment: CDR1 PRHDT and CDR2 FYEKMQ (reference sequence). The CDR3 is CASSLGPGLNTEAFF. The DNA for the CDR3 is TGTGCCAGCAGCTTAGGCCCGGGGTTGAACACTGAAGCTTTCTTT.

Here the CDR3 reads CASSLDSRRNSPLHF. CDR3 coding DNA: TGTGCCAGCAGCTTAGACTCAAGGCGGAATTCACCCCTCCACTTT. The chain carries TRBV11-2 and TRBJ1-6; no clear D. V lost 0 bases to trimming and J lost 7 bases, with 10 bases between them. CDR1 is SGHAT, CDR2 FQNNGV, per germline. The CDR3 length is 15 residues.

V is TRBV5-4 and J is TRBJ1-1; perhaps TRBD1 as D (6 bases). CDR1 and CDR2 from the germline V gene are SGHNT and YYREEE (reference sequence). This CDR3 is 14 amino acids long. V was clipped by 3 bases and J by 9 bases, with 18 bases between them. This chain's CDR3 is CASSSAGQVLKAFF. The CDR3 nucleotides read TGTGCCAGCAGCTCAGCGGGACAAGTATTAAAAGCTTTCTTT.

V and J are TRBV2 and TRBJ1-3; 12 bases fit TRBD1. This CDR3 region has 13 residues. The V and J ends lost 8 bases and 5 bases, in that order; junction bases with no gene match: 1. Per germline, CDR1 SNHLY and CDR2 FYNNEI. CDR3 in amino acids: CASGTGGRNTIYF. CDR3 bases: TGTGCCAGCGGGACAGGGGGCAGAAACACCATATATTTT. The whole variable domain, remainder taken from reference TRBV2 and TRBJ1-3, is EPEVTQTPSHQVTQMGQEVILRCVPISNHLYFYWYRQILGQKVEFLVSFYNNEISEKSEIFDDQFSVERPDGSNFTLKIRSTKLEDSAMYFCASGTGGRNTIYFGEGSWLTVV.

This rearrangement joins TRBV5-4 to TRBJ2-3; the D is unclear. This CDR3 comprises 16 residues. Looked up from germline, CDR1 is SGHNT and CDR2 is YYREEE (reference sequence). Deletions cut 0 bases from V and 1 base from J, with 12 bases between. Here the CDR3 reads CASSLAVGRGTDTQYF. CDR3 sequence (DNA): TGTGCCAGCAGCTTGGCCGTGGGCAGAGGCACAGATACGCAGTATTTT.

This chain uses TRBV5-4 with TRBJ2-7, with 8 bases fitting TRBD2. V shed 0 bases and J 7 bases; nucleotides not matched to a gene: 9. The CDR3 is 15 residues long. CDR1 is SGHNT and CDR2 is YYREEE in the germline V gene (reference sequence). For the CDR3, the DNA is TGTGCCAGCAGCTTGGAAACGACGGGGGGGCGTGAGCAGTACTTC. It translates to CASSLETTGGREQYF.

This clone was observed a handful of times. This chain links TRBV7-8 with TRBJ2-7; 10 positions agree with TRBD2. The trim removed 8 bases at V and 5 bases at J, leaving 15 bases unmatched. The CDR3 has 16 amino acids. From germline, CDR1 is SGHVS and CDR2 FQNEAQ. The CDR3 loop reads CASVPSGSALGHEQYF. In nucleotides, the CDR3 is TGTGCCAGCGTACCTAGCGGGAGCGCCCTGGGCCACGAGCAGTACTTC.

The chain recombines TRBV4-3 with TRBJ2-2; D unclear. The CDR3 length is 14 residues. Germline CDR1 is LGHNA and CDR2 is YSLEER. Trimming stripped 0 bases from V and 7 bases from J, with 9 bases between. In DNA, the CDR3 is TGCGCCAGCAGCCAAGAACCCCCGAGCGGGGAGCTGTTTTTT. Protein: CASSQEPPSGELFF.

This chain uses TRBV10-3 with TRBJ1-1; 8 positions match TRBD1. Germline V gene lookup returns CDR1 ENHRY and CDR2 SYGVKD. J gave up 0 bases and V 4 bases, and 4 bases lay outside the gene matches. There are 15 residues in the CDR3. The CDR3 nucleotides are TGTGCCATCAGTGGGGAACAGGGGGTGAACACTGAAGCTTTCTTT. Protein product: CAISGEQGVNTEAFF.

This chain joins TRBV7-9 and TRBJ1-1, with a possible D match to TRBD1 (6 bases). Between the trimmed V and J ends, which lost 7 bases and 10 bases, there was a span of 16 bases. This CDR3 region has 12 residues. Germline loops: CDR1 SEHNR, CDR2 FQNEAQ (reference sequence). The CDR3 reads CASNNRVTRAFF. In DNA form, the CDR3 reads TGTGCCAGCAACAACAGGGTAACACGAGCTTTCTTT. Looking up the rest from reference TRBV7-9 and TRBJ1-1 gives the full variable domain: DTGVSQNPRHKITKRGQNVTFRCDPISEHNRLYWYRQTLGQGPEFLTYFQNEAQLEKSRLLSDRFSAERPKGSFSTLEIQRTEQGDSAMYLCASNNRVTRAFFGQGTRLTVV.

The genes are TRBV6-4 and TRBJ2-3; 9 bases are shared with TRBD2. The ends lost 2 bases at V and 5 bases at J; junction bases unmatched: 8. Germline V CDR1 and CDR2: MRHNA, SNTAGT. CDR3 length: 16 amino acids. The DNA for the CDR3 is TGTGCCAGCAGTGACGAAGGCGGGGGGGCTGAAGATACGCAGTATTTT. Translating it yields CASSDEGGGAEDTQYF.

The V call is TRBV6-6, the J call TRBJ1-2, with D tentatively TRBD1 (5 bases). Germline V gene data show CDR1 as MNHNY and CDR2 as SVGAGI (reference sequence). The CDR3 spans 14 residues. Trimming pared 5 bases from V and 6 bases from J, leaving 16 bases between. CDR3 DNA: TGTGCCAGCAGTCGATTGGGGGGATTCGATGGCTACACCTTC. This gives the protein CASSRLGGFDGYTF.

The V call is TRBV10-1, the J call TRBJ2-3; the match to TRBD2 covers 9 bases. V gave up 3 bases and J gave up 2 bases; unmatched junction bases: 3. Looked up from germline, CDR1 is WNHNN and CDR2 is SYGVQD (reference sequence). The CDR3 length is 15 residues. The CDR3 DNA reads as TGCGCCAGCAGTGAACCTAGCGGGGACACAGATACGCAGTATTTT. The encoded protein is CASSEPSGDTDTQYF.

The chain employs TRBV6-4 and TRBJ2-7; D might be TRBD2 (5 bases). Deletions cut 2 bases from V and 1 base from J, with 15 bases between. Germline V gives CDR1 MRHNA, CDR2 SNTAGT. The length of the CDR3 is 16 residues. The CDR3 is CASSDNGLANSYEQYF. The CDR3 DNA sequence: TGTGCCAGCAGTGACAATGGGCTAGCCAATTCCTACGAGCAGTACTTC.

The chain is built from TRBV3-1 (or the pseudogene TRBV3-2) and TRBJ2-1; 11 nucleotides agree with TRBD2. The germline V gene encodes CDR1 LGHDT and CDR2 YNNKEL (reference sequence). The ends lost 1 base at V and 10 bases at J; junction bases unmatched: 3. The CDR3 sequence is 14 residues long. The CDR3 is CASSQVRLAGEQFF. The CDR3 coding sequence is TGTGCCAGCAGCCAAGTAAGACTAGCGGGGGAGCAGTTCTTC.

This clone was seen only once. This chain connects TRBV5-1 to TRBJ2-5; 16 positions match TRBD2. After removal of 4 bases from V and 1 base from J, the junction contained 4 bases not matched to a gene. CDR3 length: 17 residues. Looked up from germline, CDR1 is SGHRS and CDR2 is YFSETQ. The CDR3 here is CASSPGTSGGAQETQYF. CDR3 DNA: TGCGCCAGCAGCCCCGGGACTAGCGGGGGGGCCCAAGAGACCCAGTACTTC.

The rearrangement joins TRBV3-1 (or the pseudogene TRBV3-2) to TRBJ2-7; no clear D. The CDR3 totals 16 residues. Germline assignment: CDR1 LGHDT and CDR2 YNNKEL (reference sequence). Deletions cut 0 bases from V and 0 bases from J, with 12 bases between. Here the CDR3 DNA reads TGTGCCAGCAGCCAAGATACCACCATACACTCCTACGAGCAGTACTTC. It is translated as CASSQDTTIHSYEQYF.